This T cell receptor (beta chain) is drawn from a study of T-cell reconstitution after alpha-beta-depleted transplantation in children. Study-level findings and limits: In patients about two months after transplant, alpha-beta T cells reportedly arose from several hundred expanded graft clones. After one year, T-cell counts and TCRbeta diversity mostly came from new T cells. Several patients had high TCRbeta diversity at day 60; it came from surviving recipient T cells and thymic progenitors.

A library of TCRbeta sequences, prepared with unique molecular identifiers, was generated. TCRdb reprocessed the PCR reads via MiXCR and lists one record per CDR3 protein. The sample records 85,000 to 120,000 distinct CDR3 sequences, 6% to 9% being singletons. The germline V and J ends were trimmed by 3 bases and 2 bases, with 5 bases remaining between them. Germline CDR1 DFQATT, CDR2 SNEGSKA (reference sequence). The CDR3 sequence is 11 residues long. This clonotype was observed many times. The antigen remains undetermined. The sequence came from a boy aged 2 to 9 with acute lymphoblastic leukemia, due to receive a stem cell transplant. V usage is TRBV20-1 and J usage is TRBJ2-7, with D uncertain. The sample in question was PBMCs, obtained before TCRalphabeta/CD19-depleted stem cell transplant. The CDR3 here is CSASRAYEQYF. The CDR3 coding sequence is TGCAGTGCTAGCAGAGCCTACGAGCAGTACTTC.